This T cell receptor beta chain stems from a study of Graves' ophthalmopathy and Graves' hyperthyroidism. This clonotype was counted at least ten times. No antigen is known for it. Study findings and constraints: Most thyroid clonotypes expanded beyond 0.001 frequency were also found in blood.

Enrollment excluded any patients with other autoimmune diseases, uncontrolled infections, pregnancy or lactation. The authors amplified TCR beta CDR3 regions from RNA transcripts. An opening RT-PCR round employed HTBI primers and preceded a second-round multiplex PCR. One entry per CDR3 protein results from TCRdb running MiXCR on the multiplex PCR reads. This table holds 600,000 to 950,000 distinct CDR3 sequences, roughly 40% found once. J gave up 7 bases and V 2 bases, and 8 bases lay outside the gene matches. The CDR3 has 16 residues. CDR1 is KGHDR and CDR2 is SFDVKD in the germline V gene. This chain links TRBV24-1 with TRBJ2-2; TRBD1 matches 8 bases. The clonotype originates from an adult man with Graves' ophthalmopathy. Sequencing was performed on peripheral blood. CDR3 in DNA: TGTGCCACCAGTGATTCCGGGACAGGACTTTTCGGGGAGCTGTTTTTT. Translated, it gives CATSDSGTGLFGELFF.